The entry that follows covers one TCR beta chain sequence. What it binds is not known. This sample is drawn from a study of T cell responses to AZD1222 COVID-19 vaccine. Findings and limits, study-wide: The donors showed a predominance of white British ancestry and of females, with possible underestimation of clonal diversity. A reported finding is that nearly half of spike-specific TCRs target unmutated variant regions. Two AZD1222 doses significantly raised spike-specific TCR breadth and depth over controls. At study baseline, merely five or six AZD1222 recipients were seropositive.

The assay was immunoSEQ multiplex PCR, and TCRdb's table has in-frame clones only and misses some. The sample lists about 150,000 clones, roughly 92% occurring once. Germline V gene sequence: CDR1 MGHRA, CDR2 YSYEKL. V was clipped by 4 bases and J by 7 bases, with 13 bases between them. The CDR3 sequence is 13 residues long. The chain carries TRBV4-1 and TRBJ1-2; D is ambiguous. The specimen comprised peripheral blood, sampled on day 0 of AZD1222 vaccination. This receptor was taken from an adult in good health. CDR3 in amino acids: CASSPQAGFGYTF. CDR3 coding DNA: TGCGCCAGCAGCCCCCAGGCGGGGTTTGGCTACACCTTC.